This T cell receptor (beta chain) was sequenced in a study of read filtering for tumor transcriptome and immune sequencing. Study information: DNase treatment preceded whole-transcriptome library preparation. Points from the study as a whole: IR-seq captured clonotypes deeper and more reliably than RNA-seq.

From approximately 400 ng of RNA, a library with molecular barcoded alpha/delta and beta/gamma adaptors was made. TCRdb reprocessed the reads with MiXCR, giving one entry per CDR3 protein. The data show roughly 60,000 distinct CDR3 sequences, 20% to 25% seen once. This clonotype was detected ten times or more. The antigen is unknown. The TCR comes from a donor aged 40 or over with multiple myeloma. Sample: a population of CD138-negative cells sorted from bone marrow.

The CDR3 region is CASSPRTSADTQYF. In DNA, the CDR3 is TGTGCCAGCAGCCCCAGGACTAGCGCAGATACGCAGTATTTT. This rearrangement joins TRBV3-1 to TRBJ2-3; 9 bases are a match to TRBD2. The trim removed 4 bases at V and 4 bases at J, leaving 3 bases unmatched. The CDR3 spans 14 residues. Germline CDR1 LGHDT, CDR2 YNNKEL (reference sequence).